This entry describes one TCR beta chain. These data belong to a study of human T cells and chemical hapten exposure. The wider study: Variation in per-sample TCR yields came mainly from small pooled library volume differences.

The library tagged individual cDNA molecules with unique molecular identifiers. Authors' analysis steps: Individual samples carried between roughly 23,224 and 700,000 TCRs, with 95,638 as the median. A single record per CDR3 protein comes from TCRdb applying MiXCR to the RACE reads. The V and J calls were determined by TCRdb, not by the authors. The sample has some 57,000 distinct CDR3 sequences, about 10% seen once. The ends were cut back, 6 bases at V and 1 base at J, with 10 bases in the middle. Per germline, CDR1 WSHSY and CDR2 SAAADI. This CDR3 is built from 15 residues. The time point: patch test 2, 6 weeks after DPC sensitization. Treatment denoted: therapeutic diphenylcyclopropenone sensitization with weekly scalp DPC. Every patch test was put on after a blood sample was taken.

The origin of this receptor is a woman in her forties or fifties with alopecia areata. Some clones in this sample may be carry-over from other donors' samples. The genes are TRBV10-2 and TRBJ1-6, with no clear D. The sample consisted of whole blood, taken in connection with sensitization to the hapten diphenylcyclopropenone (DPC). The CDR3 DNA is TGCGCCAGCAGGATGACGCTTTCCTATAATTCACCCCTCCACTTT. It specifies CASRMTLSYNSPLHF.